This TCR beta chain derives from a study of blood T cell repertoires in COVID-19. Study summary: T cells, B-cell-depleted T cells, or PBMCs provided the cDNA or gDNA that served as material.

During active infection, Seattle patients enrolled and were then monitored through disease. Germline values: CDR1 SNHLY, CDR2 FYNNEI. CDR3 length: 14 residues. V lost 3 bases and J 0 bases, leaving 5 bases between the germline ends. Authors' analysis steps: Reference gene primer amplification yielded estimated nucleated cell counts. TCRdb's copy holds only in-frame clones and misses some; the assay was immunoSEQ multiplex PCR. V and J calls and clone size follow that table, whereas D and trimming were derived from the DNA. The sample contains tens of thousands of clones, roughly 88% of which appear only once.

This clonotype was obtained from a man between 60 and 75 years old with COVID-19, enrolled during active disease. Specimen: peripheral blood. J is TRBJ1-4 and V is TRBV2; D not resolved. For the CDR3, the DNA is TGTGCCAGCAGTGACCAGGCAACTAATGAAAAACTGTTTTTT. This translates into CASSDQATNEKLFF.